A single sample is the source of the 31 T cell receptor beta chains below, sequenced in a study of T-cell memory formation after mild COVID-19. TCRdb recomputed calls from the 5' RACE reads with MiXCR, one row per CDR3 protein. The sample has approximately 300,000 distinct CDR3 sequences; less than 20% are singletons. The sequenced sample consisted of PBMCs or a T cell subset sorted from them (not recorded which). These TCRs come from a man younger than 30 who had mild COVID-19 (a few samples of this study predate the infection). Cell type and time point are not known.

This clonotype was seen only a few times. In nucleotides, the CDR3 is TGTGCCAGCAGCCCGTACCCTGGGGCAGGGGGAGAGACCCAGTACTTC. As protein: CASSPYPGAGGETQYF. The chain links TRBV9 to TRBJ2-5, with 7 bases lining up with TRBD1. CDR3 size: 16 residues. The ends lost 4 bases at V and 4 bases at J; junction bases unmatched: 13. Germline values: CDR1 SGDLS, CDR2 YYNGEE.

This clonotype has more than one count but fewer than ten. This chain connects TRBV20-1 to TRBJ1-2; D is possibly TRBD1 (6 bases). V lost 5 bases to trimming and J lost 2 bases, with 9 bases between them. The CDR3 runs to 12 residues. Looked up from germline, CDR1 is DFQATT and CDR2 is SNEGSKA (reference sequence). The CDR3 reads CSAYRENYGYTF. Written as DNA, the CDR3 is TGCAGTGCTTACAGGGAAAACTATGGCTACACCTTC.

The chain couples TRBV3-1 to TRBJ2-2; D unresolved. Germline V lookup: CDR1 LGHDT, CDR2 YNNKEL (reference sequence). The CDR3 has 15 amino acids. Trimming left V 2 bases short and J 1 base short, with 8 bases between. CDR3 protein: CASSQRTKNTGELFF. CDR3 DNA sequence: TGTGCCAGCAGCCAAAGGACCAAGAACACCGGGGAGCTGTTTTTT.

This clonotype was picked up many times. This chain joins TRBV5-1 and TRBJ2-2, with 8 nucleotides matching TRBD2. Germline trimming cut 0 bases from V and 2 bases from J; bases unmatched to any gene: 12. Germline V lookup: CDR1 SGHRS, CDR2 YFSETQ. The CDR3 is 19 amino acids. The CDR3 loop is CASSLGQRGTRINTGELFF. The DNA for the CDR3 is TGCGCCAGCAGCTTGGGTCAGCGGGGGACCCGAATTAACACCGGGGAGCTGTTTTTT.

This clonotype was observed a few times. This chain's CDR3 is CASILRKERKQYF. In DNA form, the CDR3 reads TGTGCCAGCATCTTACGGAAGGAACGCAAGCAGTACTTC. The genes are TRBV6-5 and TRBJ2-4, with D unresolved. CDR1 and CDR2 from the germline V gene are MNHEY and SVGAGI. This CDR3 has 13 amino acids. The V gene lost 7 bases and the J gene lost 13 bases, with 20 bases spanning the gap.

There are a few counts of this clonotype. J is TRBJ2-1 and V is TRBV20-1; D is possibly TRBD1 (6 bases). CDR1 and CDR2 from the germline V gene are DFQATT and SNEGSKA (reference sequence). V lost 6 bases and J lost 7, with 13 bases in between. The CDR3 length is 12 residues. The CDR3 reads CSATGTQNEQFF. CDR3 DNA sequence: TGCAGTGCAACCGGGACACAGAATGAGCAGTTCTTC.

This chain connects TRBV2 to TRBJ2-5, with 11 bases matching TRBD1. After removal of 6 bases from V and 5 bases from J, the junction contained 8 bases not matched to a gene. CDR3 size: 15 residues. The germline gives CDR1 SNHLY, CDR2 FYNNEI. CDR3 in DNA: TGTGCCAGCAGAGCCGGACAGGGGGCGGAGGAGACCCAGTACTTC. Translating it yields CASRAGQGAEETQYF.

This clonotype was picked up many times. This sequence joins TRBV5-1 and TRBJ2-3; D unresolved. Deletions cut 0 bases from V and 8 bases from J, with 4 bases between. The CDR3 spans 11 residues. Germline values: CDR1 SGHRS, CDR2 YFSETQ. The CDR3 region has the DNA TGCGCCAGCAGCTTGGACGGTACGCAGTATTTT. This sequence encodes CASSLDGTQYF.

This clonotype appeared a few times. The V gene is TRBV20-1, the J gene TRBJ2-3; 11 nucleotides align to TRBD1. With 5 bases clipped from V and 4 bases from J, the junction kept 2 bases outside the gene matches. Germline-derived CDR1 and CDR2 are DFQATT and SNEGSKA (reference sequence). The CDR3 is 13 amino acids. The CDR3 sequence is CSARTGGSDTQYF. The CDR3, as DNA: TGCAGTGCTCGGACAGGGGGCTCAGATACGCAGTATTTT.

This clonotype turned up a few times. The rearrangement joins TRBV12-3 or TRBV12-4 to TRBJ1-1; perhaps TRBD1 as D (5 bases). The CDR3 contains 13 residues. Trimming took 4 bases from V and 3 from J, leaving 9 bases between them. CDR3 in DNA: TGTGCCAGCAGTTCGGGACGGCACACTGAAGCTTTCTTT. Translation gives CASSSGRHTEAFF.

This rearrangement joins TRBV5-1 to TRBJ2-3; 7 bases match TRBD1. CDR1 SGHRS and CDR2 YFSETQ come from the germline V gene. With V trimmed by 4 bases and J by 2 bases, 7 bases remained unmatched. CDR3 length: 15 residues. CDR3 protein: CASSLEGGLTDTQYF. The CDR3 DNA follows: TGCGCCAGCAGCCTGGAAGGGGGCCTCACAGATACGCAGTATTTT.

A few counts support this clonotype. The chain links TRBV7-2 to TRBJ2-3; 8 bases align to TRBD2. The germline V gene encodes CDR1 SGHTA and CDR2 FQGNSA. The V gene end was trimmed by 5 bases and the J gene end by 9 bases; junction bases not matched to a gene: 13. The CDR3 runs to 15 residues. CDR3 residues: CASSTKGTSGWTQYF. Here the CDR3 DNA reads TGTGCCAGCAGCACGAAGGGGACTAGTGGGTGGACGCAGTATTTT.

This clonotype has ten or more counts. The chain couples TRBV9 to TRBJ2-1; D may match TRBD1 or TRBD2 (5 bases each). Trimming cost V 3 bases and J 11 bases, with 15 bases left between them. CDR1 SGDLS and CDR2 YYNGEE come from the germline V gene. This CDR3 region has 13 residues. CDR3 DNA sequence: TGTGCCAGCAGCGAGGGAGATACAGGTCAGCAGTTCTTC. Its protein product is CASSEGDTGQQFF.

This clonotype was detected a few times. The rearrangement uses TRBV3-1 and TRBJ2-2, with 8 bases fitting TRBD2. The CDR3 contains 16 residues. Germline V gives CDR1 LGHDT, CDR2 YNNKEL (reference sequence). The junction had 6 bases not matched to a gene; V was cut back by 0 bases and J by 6 bases. Written as DNA, the CDR3 is TGTGCCAGCAGCCAAGATGTAGGACTAGCATCCGGGGAGCTGTTTTTT. Translated, it gives CASSQDVGLASGELFF.

This clonotype turned up a few times. The rearrangement links TRBV7-9 to TRBJ1-1; weak D call: TRBD1 (5 bases). Trimming shortened V by 3 bases and J by 4 bases, and 12 bases separated the two germline ends. The CDR3 runs 14 residues. From germline, CDR1 is SEHNR and CDR2 FQNEAQ (reference sequence). The CDR3 nucleotides are TGTGCCAGCAGCTTCGGGACGTTGGTCACTGAAGCTTTCTTT. This gives the protein CASSFGTLVTEAFF.

The rearrangement links TRBV27 to TRBJ2-1; the D is unclear. Deletions cut 5 bases from V and 0 bases from J, with 11 bases between. CDR3 length: 15 residues. From germline, CDR1 is MNHEY and CDR2 SMNVEV (reference sequence). The CDR3 spells CASSVTASSYNEQFF. CDR3 bases: TGTGCCAGCAGTGTGACGGCGAGCTCCTACAATGAGCAGTTCTTC.

This clonotype turned up a few times. The CDR3 loop is CASSRGEIYEQYF. In DNA, the CDR3 is TGTGCCTCCTCGCGGGGGGAGATTTACGAGCAGTACTTC. This rearrangement joins TRBV30 to TRBJ2-7, with 8 bases identical to TRBD2. The germline V gene encodes CDR1 GTSNPN and CDR2 SVGIG (reference sequence). V trimming: 7 bases; J trimming: 4 bases; junction bases outside the gene matches: 9. The CDR3 sequence is 13 residues long.

This clonotype was recorded a few times. This chain uses TRBV29-1 with TRBJ2-1; D unresolved. CDR1 is SQVTM and CDR2 is ANQGSEA in the germline V gene. The germline V and J ends were trimmed by 3 bases and 3 bases, with 9 bases remaining between them. The CDR3 sequence is 13 residues long. CDR3 sequence reads: CSVDGAGYNEQFF. CDR3 in DNA: TGCAGCGTTGATGGCGCAGGCTACAATGAGCAGTTCTTC.

The rearrangement uses TRBV5-1 and TRBJ1-2; a weak D match, TRBD1 (5 bases). The CDR3 spans 13 residues. Trimming left V 4 bases short and J 7 bases short, with 14 bases between. CDR1 is SGHRS and CDR2 is YFSETQ in the germline V gene. CDR3 sequence reads: CASSAGRGTGYTF. The CDR3 DNA sequence: TGCGCCAGCAGCGCGGGTCGAGGGACTGGCTACACCTTC.

This clonotype was detected a few times. The V and J genes are TRBV5-1 and TRBJ2-1; 13 bases align to TRBD2. Germline loops: CDR1 SGHRS, CDR2 YFSETQ. V trimming: 2 bases; J trimming: 9 bases; junction bases outside the gene matches: 5. The CDR3 contains 15 residues. The CDR3 bases are TGCGCCAGCAGCTTTGGGACTAGCGGGGAAGGTGAGCAGTTCTTC. As protein: CASSFGTSGEGEQFF.

This clonotype has more than one count but fewer than ten. The genes are TRBV5-1 and TRBJ2-6; 7 bases align to TRBD1. V shed 4 bases and J 0 bases; nucleotides not matched to a gene: 13. The CDR3 contains 19 residues. CDR1 is SGHRS and CDR2 is YFSETQ in the germline V gene. The DNA of the CDR3 is TGCGCCAGCAGCCGGACGACAGGGCCAACGCACTCTGGGGCCAACGTCCTGACTTTC. Amino acids: CASSRTTGPTHSGANVLTF.

This clonotype was seen many times. The chain links TRBV7-2 to TRBJ2-2; D ambiguous. V shed 3 bases and J shed 4 bases, with 12 bases lying between them. This CDR3 comprises 15 residues. In germline, CDR1 is SGHTA, CDR2 FQGNSA. This CDR3 reads CASSFQGTLTGELFF. The DNA of the CDR3 is TGTGCCAGCAGCTTTCAAGGAACACTCACCGGGGAGCTGTTTTTT.

This clonotype has a handful of counts. The chain is built from TRBV9 and TRBJ2-7; TRBD1 matches at 11 bases. The CDR3 runs 15 residues. The ends lost 3 bases at V and 4 bases at J; junction bases unmatched: 6. Germline V gives CDR1 SGDLS, CDR2 YYNGEE. The CDR3 region is CASSDGTGGPYEQYF. The CDR3, as DNA: TGTGCCAGCAGCGACGGGACAGGGGGACCTTACGAGCAGTACTTC.

The chain couples TRBV3-1 to TRBJ1-6, with 8 bases that match TRBD1. After removal of 4 bases from V and 7 bases from J, the junction contained 3 bases not matched to a gene. This CDR3 has 14 residues. Germline V gene sequence: CDR1 LGHDT, CDR2 YNNKEL (reference sequence). The chain's CDR3 is CASSPTGGNSPLHF. The CDR3 DNA reads as TGTGCCAGCAGCCCAACAGGGGGGAATTCACCCCTCCACTTT.

This clonotype has just a few counts. This rearrangement joins TRBV12-3 or TRBV12-4 to TRBJ1-4; maybe TRBD1 (6 bases). The V gene lost 6 bases and the J gene lost 12 bases, with 17 bases spanning the gap. The CDR3 length is 13 residues. The CDR3 DNA follows: TGTGCCAGCAGCCCGGGGGCCTATGGGGAACTGTTTTTT. Translation gives CASSPGAYGELFF.

This clonotype was counted a few times. The J gene is TRBJ2-6, the V gene TRBV2, with D perhaps TRBD1 (6 bases). Looked up from germline, CDR1 is SNHLY and CDR2 is FYNNEI. The CDR3 is 18 residues long. Trimming shortened V by 5 bases and J by 0 bases, and 17 bases separated the two germline ends. CDR3 amino acids: CASSSRQAIYSGANVLTF. DNA of the CDR3: TGTGCCAGCAGTTCCCGACAGGCTATTTACTCTGGGGCCAACGTCCTGACTTTC.

The table lists this clonotype with many counts. J is TRBJ2-5 and V is TRBV4-3; perhaps TRBD2 as D (5 bases). There are 13 residues in the CDR3. CDR1 is LGHNA, CDR2 YSLEER, per germline. V lost 0 bases and J 7 bases, leaving 9 bases between the germline ends. CDR3 sequence: CASSQENRGTQYF. In nucleotides, the CDR3 is TGCGCCAGCAGCCAAGAGAATCGGGGGACCCAGTACTTC.

V is TRBV7-8 and J is TRBJ2-1, with D perhaps matching TRBD2 (5 bases). CDR3 length: 14 amino acids. The V end lost 3 bases, the J end lost 3 bases, and 9 bases lay between the germline ends. Per germline, CDR1 SGHVS and CDR2 FQNEAQ. This chain's CDR3 is CASSLSEGYNEQFF. For the CDR3, the DNA is TGTGCCAGCAGCTTGAGTGAGGGCTACAATGAGCAGTTCTTC.

This sequence joins TRBV3-1 and TRBJ2-1; D may match TRBD1 or TRBD2 (5 bases each). Germline V lookup: CDR1 LGHDT, CDR2 YNNKEL (reference sequence). V was trimmed by 8 bases and J by 9 bases, leaving 14 bases between them. There are 12 residues in the CDR3. This chain's CDR3 is CASDPGAGEQFF. Written as DNA, the CDR3 is TGTGCCAGCGATCCCGGGGCAGGTGAGCAGTTCTTC.

The CDR3 bases are TGTGCCAGCAGTGAATGGGGAACCTACGAGCAGTACGTC. Translation gives CASSEWGTYEQYV. This chain links TRBV25-1 with TRBJ2-7, with D uncertain. The germline V gene encodes CDR1 MGHDK and CDR2 SYGVNS. The V and J ends lost 1 base and 2 bases respectively, with 6 bases between them. The CDR3 is 13 amino acids.

The CDR3 DNA follows: TGCGCCAGCAGCTTGCGCAGGGTCCAAGAGACCCAGTACTTC. Translating gives CASSLRRVQETQYF. The chain carries TRBV5-1 and TRBJ2-5; D possibly corresponds to TRBD1 (5 bases). Germline CDR1 SGHRS, CDR2 YFSETQ. CDR3 size: 14 residues. V dropped 1 base and J dropped 1 base, with 8 bases sitting between them.